Shown below are 18 T cell receptor beta chains from a single sample sequenced in a study of T cell repertoires in cytomegalovirus infection. The antigens for these receptors are not known. TCRdb fed the reads into MiXCR, producing one record per CDR3 protein. Here the sample spans about 570,000 distinct CDR3 sequences, roughly 42% being singletons. The specimen comprised cultured PBMCs, sampled from culture after CMV antigen stimulation. These receptors were collected from a human donor in good health (CMV status not recorded). Some clones in this sample may be carry-over from other donors' samples.

This clonotype was picked up a small number of times. V and J are TRBV7-2 and TRBJ1-2, with unresolved D. Germline V gene sequence: CDR1 SGHTA, CDR2 FQGNSA. This CDR3 contains 13 residues. Trimming cost V 3 bases and J 6 bases, with 11 bases left between them. CDR3 in amino acids: CASSFGQPHGYTF. CDR3 nucleotide sequence: TGTGCCAGCAGCTTTGGCCAGCCTCATGGCTACACCTTC.

At least ten counts were recorded for this clonotype. The chain combines TRBV7-2 with TRBJ2-1, with 10 bases identical to TRBD2. V shed 0 bases, J shed 1 base, and the junction held 9 bases outside the gene matches. CDR3 length: 19 amino acids. CDR1 is SGHTA and CDR2 is FQGNSA in the germline V gene. The CDR3 nucleotides read TGTGCCAGCAGCTTAGCGCTCAGCGGGGGGGCCGGGTCCTACAATGAGCAGTTCTTC. It translates to CASSLALSGGAGSYNEQFF.

This chain uses TRBV5-1 with TRBJ1-2; 9 nucleotides match TRBD1. The V gene's germline CDR1 is SGHRS and CDR2 YFSETQ. J gave up 4 bases and V 4 bases, and 5 bases lay outside the gene matches. The CDR3 has 14 amino acids. The CDR3 reads CASSPRTGAYGYTF. The DNA of the CDR3 is TGCGCCAGCAGCCCCCGGACAGGGGCCTATGGCTACACCTTC.

V and J are TRBV11-2 and TRBJ1-3; a possible D gene is TRBD1 (5 bases). Trimming took 2 bases from V and 0 from J, leaving 14 bases between them. Germline lookup yields CDR1 SGHAT and CDR2 FQNNGV. The CDR3 spans 17 residues. Here the CDR3 reads CASSLTDSPYSGNTIYF. The CDR3 DNA sequence: TGTGCCAGCAGCTTAACAGACAGCCCGTACTCTGGAAACACCATATATTTT.

This clonotype has just a few counts. The chain links TRBV2 to TRBJ2-2, with D maybe TRBD1 (6 bases). Germline assignment: CDR1 SNHLY and CDR2 FYNNEI. The CDR3 contains 16 residues. V was trimmed by 1 base and J by 4 bases, leaving 13 bases between them. The chain's CDR3 is CASSEDGRGVTGELFF. The DNA for the CDR3 is TGTGCCAGCAGTGAAGACGGCAGGGGAGTCACCGGGGAGCTGTTTTTT.

The table lists this clonotype with a count of one. This chain links TRBV4-1 with TRBJ1-4; tentative D call: TRBD1 (5 bases). Looked up from germline, CDR1 is MGHRA and CDR2 is YSYEKL. The V gene lost 1 base and the J gene lost 10 bases, with 19 bases spanning the gap. This CDR3 is 16 amino acids long. The CDR3 spells CASSQVSAVGGGKLFF. CDR3 in DNA: TGCGCCAGCAGCCAAGTGTCGGCAGTCGGGGGTGGAAAACTGTTTTTT.

This clonotype was seen more than once but under ten times. The chain recombines TRBV7-6 with TRBJ2-5; 10 bases are a match to TRBD1. V dropped 5 bases and J dropped 5; count of bases not matched to a gene: 14. The germline V gene has CDR1 SGHVS and CDR2 FNYEAQ. The CDR3 extends over 17 amino acids. The CDR3 reads CASSLRGSGTGAETQYF. As DNA, the CDR3 is TGTGCCAGCAGCCTTAGAGGCTCCGGGACAGGGGCGGAGACCCAGTACTTC.

This chain joins TRBV19 and TRBJ1-5; D possibly corresponds to TRBD1 (5 bases). The CDR3 length is 14 residues. Trimming left V 3 bases short and J 5 bases short, with 11 bases between. CDR1 is LNHDA, CDR2 SQIVND, per germline (reference sequence). This CDR3 reads CASSMMTVHQPQHF. The DNA of the CDR3 is TGTGCCAGTAGTATGATGACAGTCCATCAGCCCCAGCATTTT.

The genes are TRBV6-6 and TRBJ1-3, with D unresolved. Germline CDR1 is MNHNY and CDR2 is SVGAGI (reference sequence). Between the trimmed V and J ends, which lost 8 bases and 0 bases, there was a span of 14 bases. This CDR3 has 15 residues. CDR3 sequence: CASSIDSDSGNTIYF. CDR3 DNA: TGTGCCAGCTCTATAGATTCCGACTCTGGAAACACCATATATTTT.

The rearrangement uses TRBV19 and TRBJ1-4, with D perhaps TRBD1 (5 bases). CDR1 is LNHDA and CDR2 is SQIVND in the germline V gene (reference sequence). CDR3 length: 15 amino acids. V was clipped by 6 bases and J by 5 bases, with 16 bases between them. Here the CDR3 reads CASSPIAGLNEKLFF. Here the CDR3 DNA reads TGTGCCAGTAGCCCCATAGCAGGGCTGAATGAAAAACTGTTTTTT.

The V gene is TRBV11-2, the J gene TRBJ2-7; possible D gene TRBD1, 6 bases. Germline V CDR1 and CDR2: SGHAT, FQNNGV. This CDR3 is built from 14 residues. Trimming removed 9 bases at V and 3 bases at J, with 18 bases between. CDR3 bases: TGTGCCAGTCGCGGACTCCAGGGGAGCTACGAGCAGTACTTC. Protein product: CASRGLQGSYEQYF.

The chain uses TRBV5-1 and TRBJ2-1, with 12 positions matching TRBD2. The ends lost 4 bases at V and 8 bases at J; junction bases unmatched: 13. Germline CDR1 is SGHRS and CDR2 is YFSETQ. The CDR3 consists of 17 residues. The CDR3 DNA is TGCGCCAGCAGCCCCCCTAGCGGGGGGGGAATATGGGATGAGCAGTTCTTC. Translated: CASSPPSGGGIWDEQFF.

The V call is TRBV12-3 or TRBV12-4, the J call TRBJ2-1; TRBD1 or TRBD2 may be the D gene (5 bases each). V was cut by 1 base and J by 4 bases, with 11 bases left in between. The CDR3 has 15 amino acids. The CDR3, as DNA: TGTGCCAGCAGTTTAGGGGACGGGATTTACAATGAGCAGTTCTTC. Residues: CASSLGDGIYNEQFF.

The chain is built from TRBV27 and TRBJ1-1, with D uncertain. The CDR3 spans 13 residues. V lost 8 bases and J lost 3, with 13 bases in between. Germline CDR1 MNHEY, CDR2 SMNVEV (reference sequence). CDR3 sequence: CASQNAGDTEAFF. DNA of the CDR3: TGTGCCAGCCAGAACGCCGGGGACACTGAAGCTTTCTTT.

This clonotype has more than one count but fewer than ten. The V and J genes are TRBV6-5 and TRBJ2-3, with 9 positions matching TRBD2. CDR3 length equals 16 residues. The germline gives CDR1 MNHEY, CDR2 SVGAGI. Unmatched junction bases numbered 7, after V lost 6 bases and J lost 0 bases. The chain's CDR3 is CASSRTSGFSTDTQYF. The CDR3, as DNA: TGTGCCAGCAGCCGCACTAGCGGGTTTAGCACAGATACGCAGTATTTT.

V usage is TRBV12-3 or TRBV12-4 and J usage is TRBJ1-2, with a possible D match to TRBD1 (6 bases). Trimming left V 6 bases short and J 6 bases short, with 14 bases between. CDR3 length equals 13 residues. CDR3 nucleotides: TGTGCCAGCAGCTATCAGGGGAGTGATGGCTACACCTTC. Amino acids: CASSYQGSDGYTF.

The chain joins TRBV7-2 to TRBJ2-4, with D perhaps assigned TRBD1 or TRBD2 (6 bases each). V lost 3 bases and J 1 base, leaving 10 bases between the germline ends. Germline assignment: CDR1 SGHTA and CDR2 FQGNSA. The CDR3 contains 15 residues. The CDR3 bases are TGTGCCAGCAGCTTCCCGGGGGCGGCCAAAAACATTCAGTACTTC. It codes for CASSFPGAAKNIQYF.

This clonotype was counted ten times or more. The chain couples TRBV6-4 to TRBJ1-5; 9 bases agree with TRBD1. Germline CDR1 and CDR2: MRHNA and SNTAGT. With V trimmed by 4 bases and J by 7 bases, 2 bases remained unmatched. This CDR3 region has 13 residues. This CDR3 reads CASSADRGQPQHF. The CDR3 DNA reads TGTGCCAGCAGTGCGGACAGGGGCCAGCCCCAGCATTTT.